One T cell receptor (beta chain) is described in this entry. Original handling: Researchers report that nucleated cell counts were estimated from reference gene primer amplification. TCRdb keeps only in-frame clones here, not all; method: immunoSEQ multiplex PCR. The V and J calls and clone size come from that table; D and trimming were worked out from the DNA. This sample has approximately 290,000 clones, with around 81% found just once. There are 14 residues in the CDR3. Germline loops: CDR1 MDHEN, CDR2 SYDVKM. V lost 6 bases, J lost 4 bases, and 5 bases stayed unmatched. This sample is part of a study of blood T cell repertoires in COVID-19.

The clonotype originates from a person aged 70 to 79 with COVID-19, enrolled during active disease. The specimen sequenced was peripheral blood. This chain connects TRBV28 to TRBJ2-2; TRBD1 matches at 7 bases. The CDR3 sequence: CASRTGSRTGELFF. CDR3 DNA: TGTGCCAGCAGGACAGGGAGTCGCACCGGGGAGCTGTTTTTT.